This T cell receptor (beta chain) is from a study of control samples from healthy donors and cancer patients. The repertoire was sequenced with immunoSEQ multiplex PCR; TCRdb's copy has only in-frame clones and lacks some. The table has 17,000 or so clones, less than 90% seen once. Germline V gene lookup returns CDR1 SGHRS and CDR2 YFSETQ. The length of the CDR3 is 15 residues. With 4 bases removed from V and 4 bases from J, the gap between germline ends came to 15 bases. The rearrangement joins TRBV5-1 to TRBJ2-1; D tentatively reads TRBD1 or TRBD2 (5 bases each). This sequence originates from a man aged 60 to 75 with head and neck cancer. Sequencing used PBMCs. In nucleotides, the CDR3 is TGCGCCAGCAGCCCCGGGACGGGTACATACAATGAGCAGTTCTTC. Amino acid sequence: CASSPGTGTYNEQFF.